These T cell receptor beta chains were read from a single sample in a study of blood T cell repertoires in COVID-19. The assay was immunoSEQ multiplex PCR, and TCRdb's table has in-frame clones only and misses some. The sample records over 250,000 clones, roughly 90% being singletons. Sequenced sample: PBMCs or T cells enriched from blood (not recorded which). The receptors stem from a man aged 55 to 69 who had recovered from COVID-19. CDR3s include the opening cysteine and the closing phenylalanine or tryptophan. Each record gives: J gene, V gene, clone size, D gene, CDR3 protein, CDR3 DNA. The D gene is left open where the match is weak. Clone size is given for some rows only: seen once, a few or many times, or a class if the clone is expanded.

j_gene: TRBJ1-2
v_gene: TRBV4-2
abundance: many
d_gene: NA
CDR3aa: CASSQDLGGVGGYTF
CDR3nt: TGTGCCAGCAGCCAAGATCTAGGCGGAGTCGGGGGCTACACCTTC

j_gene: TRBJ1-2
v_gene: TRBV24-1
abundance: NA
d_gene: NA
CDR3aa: CATSDGRGPYGYTF
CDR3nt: TGTGCCACCAGTGATGGCAGGGGACCCTATGGCTACACCTTC

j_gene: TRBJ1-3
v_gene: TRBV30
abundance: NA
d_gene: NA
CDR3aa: CAWSVGRSGNTIYF
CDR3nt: TGTGCCTGGAGTGTTGGGAGGTCTGGAAACACCATATATTTT

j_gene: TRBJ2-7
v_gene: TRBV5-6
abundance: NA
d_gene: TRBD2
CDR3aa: CASSPRGGRAYEQYF
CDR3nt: TGTGCCAGCAGCCCTAGAGGCGGGAGGGCCTACGAGCAGTACTTC

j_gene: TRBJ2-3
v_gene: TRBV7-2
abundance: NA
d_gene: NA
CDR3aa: CASSLVRFGGTDTQYF
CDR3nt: TGTGCCAGCAGCTTAGTGCGGTTCGGGGGCACAGATACGCAGTATTTT

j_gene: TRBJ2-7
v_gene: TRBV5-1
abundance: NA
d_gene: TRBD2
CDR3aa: CASSLVASGRASYEQYF
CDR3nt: TGCGCCAGCAGCTTGGTGGCTAGCGGGAGGGCGTCCTACGAGCAGTACTTC

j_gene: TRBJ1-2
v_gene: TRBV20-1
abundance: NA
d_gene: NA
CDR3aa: CSARDFGYTF
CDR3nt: TGCAGTGCTAGAGACTTTGGCTACACCTTC

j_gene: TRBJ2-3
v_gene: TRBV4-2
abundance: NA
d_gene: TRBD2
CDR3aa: CASSQVGSGISTDTQYF
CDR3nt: TGTGCCAGCAGCCAAGTCGGGAGCGGGATTAGCACAGATACGCAGTATTTT

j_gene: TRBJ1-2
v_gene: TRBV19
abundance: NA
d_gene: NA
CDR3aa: CASSTTLGGQRTGYTF
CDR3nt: TGTGCCAGTAGTACTACCCTCGGGGGGCAAAGGACTGGCTACACCTTC

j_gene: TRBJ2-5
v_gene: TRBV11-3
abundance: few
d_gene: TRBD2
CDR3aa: CASSLVIAGGETQYF
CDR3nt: TGTGCCAGCAGCTTAGTCATAGCGGGAGGCGAGACCCAGTACTTC

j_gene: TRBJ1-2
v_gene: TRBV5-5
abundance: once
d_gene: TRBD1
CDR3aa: CASSLRDSSNYGYTF
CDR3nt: TGTGCCAGCAGCCTTCGGGACAGTTCCAACTATGGCTACACCTTC

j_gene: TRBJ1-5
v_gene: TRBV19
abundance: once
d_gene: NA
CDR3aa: CASKHRESNQPQHF
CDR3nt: TGTGCCAGTAAACACAGGGAAAGCAATCAGCCCCAGCATTTT

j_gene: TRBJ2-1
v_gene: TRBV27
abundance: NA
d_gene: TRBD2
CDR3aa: CASTQGLAGLGEQFF
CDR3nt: TGTGCCAGCACCCAGGGACTAGCGGGGTTAGGTGAGCAGTTCTTC

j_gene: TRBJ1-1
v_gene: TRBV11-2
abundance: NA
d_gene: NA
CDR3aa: CASSLRGDGGFEAFF
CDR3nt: TGTGCCAGCAGCTTAAGGGGAGATGGGGGGTTTGAAGCTTTCTTT

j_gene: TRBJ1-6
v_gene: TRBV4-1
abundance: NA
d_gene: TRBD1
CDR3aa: CASSQETQGVFSPLHF
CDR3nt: TGCGCCAGCAGCCAAGAGACCCAGGGGGTGTTTTCACCCCTCCACTTT

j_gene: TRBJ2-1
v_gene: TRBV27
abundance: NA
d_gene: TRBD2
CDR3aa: CASSSLSYSGGTYNEQFF
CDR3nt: TGTGCCAGCAGTTCCCTTTCCTATAGCGGGGGGACCTACAATGAGCAGTTCTTC

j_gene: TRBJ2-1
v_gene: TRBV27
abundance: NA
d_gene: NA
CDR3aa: CASSSEGGSYNEQFF
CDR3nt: TGTGCCAGCAGTTCAGAGGGAGGCTCCTACAATGAGCAGTTCTTC

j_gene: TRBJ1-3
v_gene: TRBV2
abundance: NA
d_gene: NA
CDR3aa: CASRVDRTLSGNTIYF
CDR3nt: TGTGCCAGCAGAGTCGACAGAACACTCTCTGGAAACACCATATATTTT

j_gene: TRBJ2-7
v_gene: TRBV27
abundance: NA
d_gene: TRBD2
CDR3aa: CASAYAGGPYEQYF
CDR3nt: TGTGCCAGCGCGTACGCGGGAGGACCCTACGAGCAGTACTTC

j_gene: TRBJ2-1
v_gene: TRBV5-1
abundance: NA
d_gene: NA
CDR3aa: CASSFEGTPYNEQFF
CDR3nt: TGCGCCAGCAGCTTTGAGGGGACACCTTACAATGAGCAGTTCTTC

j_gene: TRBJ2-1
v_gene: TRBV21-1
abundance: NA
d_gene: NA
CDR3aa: CASSMEDRGLEVYNEQFF
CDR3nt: TGTGCCAGCAGCATGGAGGACAGGGGGCTAGAGGTGTACAATGAGCAGTTCTTC

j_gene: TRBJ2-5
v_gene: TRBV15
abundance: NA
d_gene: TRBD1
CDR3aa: CATSSSRQGVETQYF
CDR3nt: TGTGCCACCAGCAGCAGCCGACAGGGCGTGGAGACCCAGTACTTC

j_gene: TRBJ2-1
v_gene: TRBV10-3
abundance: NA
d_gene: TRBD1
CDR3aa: CAISGPDRTGSDGQFF
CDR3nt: TGTGCCATCAGCGGACCGGATAGGACAGGGAGTGATGGGCAGTTCTTC

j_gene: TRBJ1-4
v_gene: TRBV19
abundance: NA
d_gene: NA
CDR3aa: CAASMKGRFEKLFF
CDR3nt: TGTGCCGCCAGTATGAAGGGGCGCTTCGAAAAACTGTTTTTT

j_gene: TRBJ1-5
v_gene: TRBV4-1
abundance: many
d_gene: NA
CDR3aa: CASSQAHSNQPQHF
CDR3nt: TGCGCCAGCAGCCAAGCCCATAGCAATCAGCCCCAGCATTTT

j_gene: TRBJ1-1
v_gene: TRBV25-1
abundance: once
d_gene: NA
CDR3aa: CASSNPGQQNTEAFF
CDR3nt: TGTGCCAGCAGTAACCCAGGACAGCAGAACACTGAAGCTTTCTTT

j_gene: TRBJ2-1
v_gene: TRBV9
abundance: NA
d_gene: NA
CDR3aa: CASSVDLSKALNEQFF
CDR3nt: TGTGCCAGCAGCGTCGATCTATCTAAAGCCCTCAATGAGCAGTTCTTC

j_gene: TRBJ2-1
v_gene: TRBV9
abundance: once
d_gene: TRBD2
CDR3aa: CASSGTSGTEQFF
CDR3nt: TGTGCCAGCAGCGGGACTAGCGGCACGGAGCAGTTCTTC

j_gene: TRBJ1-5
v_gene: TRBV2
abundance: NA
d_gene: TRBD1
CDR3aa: CASSDRTGGNQPQHF
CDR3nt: TGTGCCAGCAGCGATAGGACAGGGGGTAATCAGCCCCAGCATTTT